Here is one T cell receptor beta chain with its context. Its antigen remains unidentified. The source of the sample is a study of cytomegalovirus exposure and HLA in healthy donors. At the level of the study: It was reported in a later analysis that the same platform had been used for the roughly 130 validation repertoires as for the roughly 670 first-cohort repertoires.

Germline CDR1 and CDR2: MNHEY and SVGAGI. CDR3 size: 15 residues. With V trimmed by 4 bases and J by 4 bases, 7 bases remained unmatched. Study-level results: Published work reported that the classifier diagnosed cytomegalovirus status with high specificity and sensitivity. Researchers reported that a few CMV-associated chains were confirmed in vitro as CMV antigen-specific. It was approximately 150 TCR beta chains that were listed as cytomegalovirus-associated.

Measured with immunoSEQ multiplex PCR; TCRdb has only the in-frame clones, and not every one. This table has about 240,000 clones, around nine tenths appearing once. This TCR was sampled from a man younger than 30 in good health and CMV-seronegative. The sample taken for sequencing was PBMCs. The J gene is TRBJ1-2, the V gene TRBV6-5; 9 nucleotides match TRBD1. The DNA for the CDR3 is TGTGCCAGCAGTTTGATAACAGGGGGCCCCTATGGCTACACCTTC. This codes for CASSLITGGPYGYTF.